The subject of this entry is one T cell receptor beta chain. Method: immunoSEQ multiplex PCR; TCRdb's copy keeps in-frame clones and lacks some. The sample consists of 55,000 to 85,000 clones, 80% to 95% of them appearing once. The source of the sample is a study of T cell changes during pregnancy in multiple sclerosis. V was clipped by 6 bases and J by 0 bases; unmatched bases: 2. Germline V gene data show CDR1 as MNHEY and CDR2 as SVGAGI. The CDR3 consists of 14 residues. The specimen was CD4+ T cells from peripheral blood mononuclear cells, collected after pregnancy. The V and J genes are TRBV6-5 and TRBJ2-4; 7 bases fit TRBD1. The source of this sequence is a female donor with multiple sclerosis, enrolled in a pregnancy study. Here the CDR3 reads CASRRQGAKNIQYF. CDR3 in DNA: TGTGCCAGCAGAAGACAGGGAGCCAAAAACATTCAGTACTTC.